The present entry profiles one TCR beta chain with its context. Its antigen is unknown. This sample is part of a study of T cell repertoires in cytomegalovirus infection. Regarding the study as a whole: HLA-C-restricted, CMV-specific TCR beta clonotypes were dominant ex vivo.

MiXCR, run by TCRdb on the reads, gives a single entry per CDR3 protein. The sample holds about 180,000 distinct CDR3 sequences, about 18% seen once. Germline CDR1 SGHTA, CDR2 FQGNSA. CDR3 length: 16 residues. The V gene end was trimmed by 5 bases and the J gene end by 3 bases; junction bases not matched to a gene: 6. Sequences were obtained from CD8+ T cells from PBMCs. The sequence was collected from a human donor in good health (CMV status not recorded). Some clones in this sample may be carry-over from other donors' samples. The V and J genes are TRBV7-2 and TRBJ2-2, with 10 bases that match TRBD1. DNA for the CDR3: TGTGCCAGCAGCCGTTCTGACAGGGGGCACACCGGGGAGCTGTTTTTT. It yields the protein CASSRSDRGHTGELFF.